The 25 T cell receptor beta chains below were found in one sample sequenced in a study of blood T cell repertoires in COVID-19. Assay used: immunoSEQ multiplex PCR; TCRdb lists only in-frame clones, some missing. The sample lists under 200,000 clones, about 86% seen once, with around 10% in the top ten. The sample taken for sequencing was peripheral blood. Receptors originate from a woman between 70 and 85 years old with COVID-19, enrolled during active disease.

This rearrangement joins TRBV2 to TRBJ1-2; 10 nucleotides align to TRBD1. After removal of 6 bases from V and 6 bases from J, the junction contained 4 bases not matched to a gene. Germline V CDR1 and CDR2: SNHLY, FYNNEI. The CDR3 is made up of 13 amino acids. CDR3 in amino acids: CASRGTGENGYTF. As DNA, the CDR3 is TGTGCCAGCAGGGGGACAGGGGAGAATGGCTACACCTTC.

The chain has TRBV28 and TRBJ1-3, with TRBD1 matching over 7 bases. The J segment lost 4 bases and the V segment lost 6 bases, leaving 9 bases of the junction unmatched. Germline V CDR1 and CDR2: MDHEN, SYDVKM. The CDR3 is 15 amino acids. CDR3 region: CASSYSGQEGNTIYF. DNA of the CDR3: TGTGCCAGCAGCTATTCCGGACAGGAAGGAAACACCATATATTTT.

V usage is TRBV11-2 and J usage is TRBJ2-1; 9 bases align to TRBD2. Germline lookup yields CDR1 SGHAT and CDR2 FQNNGV. The CDR3 totals 17 residues. V gave up 5 bases and J gave up 5 bases; unmatched junction bases: 13. The CDR3 DNA is TGTGCCAGCAGCCCACGGGGGGCTAGCGGGGCTAACAATGAGCAGTTCTTC. Translating gives CASSPRGASGANNEQFF.

V and J are TRBV11-2 and TRBJ2-2; 7 bases fit TRBD1. Germline trimming cut 6 bases from V and 3 bases from J; bases unmatched to any gene: 7. The CDR3 loop spans 15 amino acids. Germline CDR1 is SGHAT and CDR2 is FQNNGV. The chain's CDR3 is CASRRRQGDTGELFF. The CDR3 DNA reads as TGTGCCAGCAGACGAAGACAGGGTGACACCGGGGAGCTGTTTTTT.

The rearrangement joins TRBV20-1 to TRBJ1-5; no firm D call. V was shortened by 3 bases and J by 2 bases, with 5 bases between the two germline ends. This CDR3 has 12 residues. Germline V gene lookup returns CDR1 DFQATT and CDR2 SNEGSKA (reference sequence). DNA of the CDR3: TGCAGTGCTAGTTCGGGCAATCAGCCCCAGCATTTT. This sequence encodes CSASSGNQPQHF.

The J gene is TRBJ2-3, the V gene TRBV7-8; tentative D call: TRBD2 (5 bases). The CDR3 extends over 16 amino acids. In germline, CDR1 is SGHVS, CDR2 FQNEAQ. The ends were cut back, 8 bases at V and 4 bases at J, with 22 bases in the middle. In DNA, the CDR3 is TGTGCCAGCTCCCGGTCCCGGACCGGGGAAGCAGATACGCAGTATTTT. Residues: CASSRSRTGEADTQYF.

This clone has a handful of counts. The J gene is TRBJ1-3, the V gene TRBV5-4; D unresolved. CDR1 is SGHNT and CDR2 is YYREEE in the germline V gene (reference sequence). The CDR3 length is 16 residues. Trimming shortened V by 0 bases and J by 0 bases, and 10 bases separated the two germline ends. The CDR3 protein is CASSLDPQLSGNTIYF. For the CDR3, the DNA is TGTGCCAGCAGCTTGGACCCACAGCTCTCTGGAAACACCATATATTTT.

This sequence joins TRBV5-4 and TRBJ2-1; 10 bases are shared with TRBD2. J lost 9 bases, V lost 4 bases, and 10 bases had no gene match. There are 15 residues in the CDR3. The germline V gene encodes CDR1 SGHNT and CDR2 YYREEE (reference sequence). The chain's CDR3 is CASSLQRGGSGEQFF. CDR3 sequence (DNA): TGTGCCAGCAGCCTCCAGCGGGGGGGGAGCGGTGAGCAGTTCTTC. The complete variable domain, with remaining parts taken from reference TRBV5-4 and TRBJ2-1, reads ETGVTQSPTHLIKTRGQQVTLRCSSQSGHNTVSWYQQALGQGPQFIFQYYREEENGRGNFPPRFSGLQFPNYSSELNVNALELDDSALYLCASSLQRGGSGEQFFGPGTRLTVL.

The chain carries TRBV18 and TRBJ1-1; D gene unclear. This CDR3 contains 15 residues. The V end was cut by 1 base, the J end by 3 bases, with 12 bases between. Germline V gives CDR1 KGHSH, CDR2 LQKENI. In DNA, the CDR3 is TGTGCCAGCTCACCACGGGAGGGTGGGGACACTGAAGCTTTCTTT. Translation: CASSPREGGDTEAFF.

This chain uses TRBV7-9 with TRBJ2-5, with D possibly being TRBD2 (6 bases). Per germline, CDR1 SEHNR and CDR2 FQNEAQ (reference sequence). The CDR3 length is 12 residues. Trimming left V 4 bases short and J 4 bases short, with 7 bases between. For the CDR3, the DNA is TGTGCCAGCAGCTGGGGAGGAGAGACCCAGTACTTC. Its translation is CASSWGGETQYF.

The chain joins TRBV5-1 to TRBJ2-5; 14 bases match TRBD2. The length of the CDR3 is 16 residues. Germline lookup yields CDR1 SGHRS and CDR2 YFSETQ. The junction had 4 bases not matched to a gene; V was cut back by 4 bases and J by 2 bases. CDR3 bases: TGCGCCAGCAGCCGGACTAGCGGGGGGACTCAAGAGACCCAGTACTTC. This translates into CASSRTSGGTQETQYF.

The chain couples TRBV5-8 to TRBJ2-6; tentatively, D is TRBD1 (5 bases). The length of the CDR3 is 17 residues. V lost 4 bases and J lost 3, with 17 bases in between. Germline V CDR1 and CDR2: SGHTS, YDEGEE. CDR3 amino acids: CASSRALGARGANVLTF. The CDR3 DNA sequence: TGTGCCAGCAGCCGTGCCCTAGGGGCACGTGGGGCCAACGTCCTGACTTTC.

This chain links TRBV7-8 with TRBJ2-5, with a weak D call TRBD2 (5 bases). Germline lookup yields CDR1 SGHVS and CDR2 FQNEAQ. V was trimmed by 4 bases and J by 1 base, leaving 10 bases between them. CDR3 length: 14 residues. CDR3 protein: CASSSSRGQETQYF. Written as DNA, the CDR3 is TGTGCCAGCAGCTCCTCTCGGGGCCAAGAGACCCAGTACTTC. Drawing the rest from reference TRBV7-8 and TRBJ2-5, the complete variable domain is GAGVSQSPRYKVAKRGQDVALRCDPISGHVSLFWYQQALGQGPEFLTYFQNEAQLDKSGLPSDRFFAERPEGSVSTLKIQRTQQEDSAVYLCASSSSRGQETQYFGPGTRLLVL.

The V and J genes are TRBV7-2 and TRBJ1-1, with D possibly matching TRBD1 (6 bases). Germline assignment: CDR1 SGHTA and CDR2 FQGNSA. The V gene lost 1 base and the J gene lost 6 bases, with 12 bases spanning the gap. CDR3 size: 14 residues. CDR3 protein: CASSLDGGAPEAFF. In DNA, the CDR3 is TGTGCCAGCAGCTTAGATGGGGGCGCACCTGAAGCTTTCTTT.

The rearrangement joins TRBV10-1 to TRBJ1-2, with TRBD1 matching 10 bases. After removal of 7 bases from V and 3 bases from J, the junction contained 8 bases not matched to a gene. The germline gives CDR1 WNHNN, CDR2 SYGVQD (reference sequence). The CDR3 contains 15 residues. CDR3 in amino acids: CASIPLTGGYYGYTF. DNA for the CDR3: TGCGCCAGCATCCCCTTGACAGGGGGCTACTATGGCTACACCTTC.

This clone was seen only a few times. The chain couples TRBV19 to TRBJ1-1; 7 bases agree with TRBD1. This CDR3 has 16 amino acids. V was clipped by 5 bases and J by 0 bases; unmatched bases: 9. Per germline, CDR1 LNHDA and CDR2 SQIVND (reference sequence). CDR3 region: CASSSPRQGLNTEAFF. DNA for the CDR3: TGTGCCAGTAGTTCACCAAGACAGGGACTGAACACTGAAGCTTTCTTT.

The gene calls are TRBV19 and TRBJ1-5; D gene ambiguous. Germline values: CDR1 LNHDA, CDR2 SQIVND (reference sequence). V dropped 5 bases and J dropped 2 bases, with 10 bases sitting between them. The CDR3 extends over 14 amino acids. CDR3 sequence: CASSPGPGNQPQHF. The DNA of the CDR3 is TGTGCCAGTAGTCCTGGGCCGGGCAATCAGCCCCAGCATTTT.

V gene TRBV19 combines with J gene TRBJ1-5; unclear D gene. CDR3 length: 12 residues. V shed 5 bases and J shed 1 base, with 3 bases lying between them. Germline V gene sequence: CDR1 LNHDA, CDR2 SQIVND (reference sequence). CDR3 in DNA: TGTGCCAGTAGTGGCAGCAATCAGCCCCAGCATTTT. This encodes CASSGSNQPQHF.

The CDR3 here is CASSFEGRLNSPLHF. CDR3 nucleotide sequence: TGTGCCAGCAGTTTTGAGGGCCGTCTAAATTCACCCCTCCACTTT. The chain employs TRBV28 and TRBJ1-6, with no clear D. The CDR3 is 15 residues long. Germline V gene data show CDR1 as MDHEN and CDR2 as SYDVKM. With 3 bases removed from V and 7 bases from J, the gap between germline ends came to 13 bases.

The chain couples TRBV7-2 to TRBJ2-7; no definite D call. This CDR3 has 13 amino acids. The V gene's germline CDR1 is SGHTA and CDR2 FQGNSA. The ends were cut back, 5 bases at V and 6 bases at J, with 14 bases in the middle. The CDR3 loop reads CASSATRVSEQYF. The CDR3 DNA is TGTGCCAGCAGCGCCACCCGCGTTTCCGAGCAGTACTTC.

The chain joins TRBV2 to TRBJ2-6; 8 bases map to TRBD2. Germline V gives CDR1 SNHLY, CDR2 FYNNEI. The trim removed 5 bases at V and 0 bases at J, leaving 6 bases unmatched. The CDR3 totals 17 residues. The CDR3, as DNA: TGTGCCAGCAGTCGAATAGCGGGGAACTCTGGGGCCAACGTCCTGACTTTC. Its protein is CASSRIAGNSGANVLTF.

The V and J genes are TRBV15 and TRBJ2-4; 10 positions agree with TRBD2. Germline CDR1 and CDR2: LNHNV and YYDKDF (reference sequence). Unmatched junction bases numbered 6, after V lost 0 bases and J lost 7 bases. The CDR3 spans 16 residues. The CDR3 region has the DNA TGTGCCACCAGCAGAGAGGCTAGCGGGGGATTTAACATTCAGTACTTC. Protein product: CATSREASGGFNIQYF. Full variable domain (missing parts from reference TRBV15 and TRBJ2-4): DAMVIQNPRYQVTQFGKPVTLSCSQTLNHNVMYWYQQKSSQAPKLLFHYYDKDFNNEADTPDNFQSRRPNTSFCFLDIRSPGLGDTAMYLCATSREASGGFNIQYFGAGTRLSVL.

The chain combines TRBV19 with TRBJ2-3; D gene uncertain. V dropped 3 bases and J dropped 2 bases, with 9 bases sitting between them. Germline V lookup: CDR1 LNHDA, CDR2 SQIVND (reference sequence). The CDR3 has 14 residues. The CDR3 region has the DNA TGTGCCAGTAGTATGCAGGCTTCCACAGATACGCAGTATTTT. Translating gives CASSMQASTDTQYF.

For the CDR3, the DNA is TGTGCCAGCAGTTACCGGGGTGACGCTGAAGCTTTCTTT. Translated, it gives CASSYRGDAEAFF. This chain uses TRBV2 with TRBJ1-1, with D hard to call. From germline, CDR1 is SNHLY and CDR2 FYNNEI. V was trimmed by 5 bases and J by 6 bases, leaving 13 bases between them. This CDR3 spans 13 amino acids. The variable domain in full, completed from reference TRBV2 and TRBJ1-1, reads EPEVTQTPSHQVTQMGQEVILRCVPISNHLYFYWYRQILGQKVEFLVSFYNNEISEKSEIFDDQFSVERPDGSNFTLKIRSTKLEDSAMYFCASSYRGDAEAFFGQGTRLTVV.

The CDR3 sequence is CASSLLMGAEQETQYF. The CDR3, as DNA: TGTGCCAGCAGCCTACTCATGGGGGCGGAACAAGAGACCCAGTACTTC. This chain links TRBV7-6 with TRBJ2-5, with D possibly TRBD1 on 6 matching bases. The CDR3 length is 16 residues. Germline V CDR1 and CDR2: SGHVS, FNYEAQ. V shed 5 bases and J shed 2 bases, with 18 bases lying between them.